A selection of T cell receptor beta chains follows, all from one sample in a study of technical replicates of blood from a few donors. Clones were read by immunoSEQ multiplex PCR, and TCRdb kept only the in-frame ones, dropping some. Counted here are some 62,000 clones, 70% to 90% occurring once; the ten biggest clones make up roughly 5%. Specimen: PBMCs. The receptor set was obtained from a human donor in good health. Some clones in this sample may be carry-over from other donors' samples. Both conserved end residues are part of each CDR3. D genes are given only for firm matches. A row's size may be missing; if present it is once, few, many or a size class.

size	D	J	V	DNA	CDR3
few	-	TRBJ2-7	TRBV4-3	TGCGCCAGCAGCCAAATGCCGGGAGACTCCTACGAGCAGTACTTC	CASSQMPGDSYEQYF
-	-	TRBJ2-7	TRBV18	TGTGCCAGCTCACCAAGCTTTTCTCCCCTCGAGCAGTACTTC	CASSPSFSPLEQYF
-	TRBD2	TRBJ2-3	TRBV6-4	TGTGCCAGCAGTGAACTAGCGGGGGGCGTAGATACGCAGTATTTT	CASSELAGGVDTQYF
-	-	TRBJ2-3	TRBV30	TGTGCCTGGAGGGCCCGGCGAGGGCCAAGTTTT	CAWRARRGPSF
-	-	TRBJ1-6	TRBV5-5	TGTGCCAGCAGCTTGGCCCTGCTACAGGCGAATTCACCCCTCCACTTT	CASSLALLQANSPLHF
-	-	TRBJ1-1	TRBV9	TGTGCCAGCAGCCCCGAGGGGGGGGGCTTACGAGCTTTCTTT	CASSPEGGGLRAFF
-	-	TRBJ1-6	TRBV4-3	TGCGCCAGCAGCCAAAACAGGGATCGGAATTCACCCCTCCACTTT	CASSQNRDRNSPLHF
-	-	TRBJ2-1	TRBV29-1	TGCAGCGTTGAGGGGTTGGGGAGAATGGGTCAGTTCTTC	CSVEGLGRMGQFF
few	-	TRBJ1-1	TRBV6-5	TGCTCCAGCAGTGTATTTTCGAACACTGAAGCTTTCTTT	CSSSVFSNTEAFF
-	-	TRBJ2-1	TRBV5-5	TGTGCCAGCAGCTTGATAACTGGAGACAATGAGCAGTTCTTC	CASSLITGDNEQFF
-	-	TRBJ1-2	TRBV20-1	TGCAGTGTTGACAATCACTATGGCTACACCTTC	CSVDNHYGYTF
-	-	TRBJ2-5	TRBV11-2	TGTGCCAGCAGCTTAGATTACTACTTCGAGACCCAGTACTTC	CASSLDYYFETQYF
-	TRBD1	TRBJ2-7	TRBV19	TGTGCCAGTAGCGATTCCGGGACAGGGGGCTACGAGCAGTACTTC	CASSDSGTGGYEQYF
-	TRBD2	TRBJ2-3	TRBV4-3	TGCGCCAGCAGCCAATCTTGGGGGGAGGGGTCAGATACGCAGTATTTT	CASSQSWGEGSDTQYF
-	TRBD2	TRBJ2-7	TRBV28	TGTGCCAGCAGTTTGGGGACTAGCGGGGCGTCCTACGAGCAGTACTTC	CASSLGTSGASYEQYF
-	-	TRBJ2-1	TRBV30	TGTGCCTGGAGTGTCTTCTACAATGAGCAGTTCTTC	CAWSVFYNEQFF
-	TRBD1	TRBJ1-3	TRBV5-7	TGTGCCAGCAGCTCTCTTTGGGAAACAGGGGGCCCCTCTGGAAACACCATATATTTT	CASSSLWETGGPSGNTIYF
-	TRBD2	TRBJ2-7	TRBV19	TGTGCCAGTAGCTGGGACTACAGTTCATCCTCCGAGCAGTACTTC	CASSWDYSSSSEQYF
-	-	TRBJ2-2	TRBV11-3	TGTGCCAGCACCTCCCCGTCCGCCGGGGAGCTGTTTTTT	CASTSPSAGELFF
-	-	TRBJ2-7	TRBV27	TGTGCCAGCAGTTTTGTCCACTCCACCTACGAGCAGTACTTC	CASSFVHSTYEQYF
-	TRBD1	TRBJ2-2	TRBV7-9	TGTGCCAGCAGGGGGACAGGGGACACCGGGGAGCTGTTTTTT	CASRGTGDTGELFF
-	TRBD1	TRBJ1-1	TRBV4-3	TGCGCCAGCAGCCAAGGGAGGGGGCTGGGGACTGAAGCTTTCTTT	CASSQGRGLGTEAFF
-	TRBD2	TRBJ2-1	TRBV6-1	TGTGCCAGCAGTGAAGGGACTAGCGGGGGAAATGAGCAGTTCTTC	CASSEGTSGGNEQFF
-	-	TRBJ2-6	TRBV11-2	TGTGCCAGCAGCCAGCCCCTAGCGTTTGGGGCCAACGTCCTGACTTTC	CASSQPLAFGANVLTF
-	TRBD2	TRBJ2-7	TRBV5-1	TGCGCCAGCAGTCCCGGGGGAGGGCCCTACGAGCAGTACTTC	CASSPGGGPYEQYF
-	-	TRBJ2-7	TRBV4-3	TGCGCCAGCAGCCAAGGTGGAGGGCCCACCTACGAGCAGTACTTC	CASSQGGGPTYEQYF
-	TRBD1	TRBJ1-2	TRBV4-3	TGCGCCAGCAGCCCCACAGGGGGAAGGCGCGGTGGCTACACCTTC	CASSPTGGRRGGYTF
-	TRBD2	TRBJ2-7	TRBV7-8	TGTGCCAGCAGCTCCTACGGGACTAGTAACAACGAGCAGTACTTC	CASSSYGTSNNEQYF
-	-	TRBJ2-7	TRBV18	TGTGCCAGCTCACCACTAGCGGCCAACGAGGGGGAGCAGTACTTC	CASSPLAANEGEQYF
-	-	TRBJ1-5	TRBV1	TGCACCAGCAGTCCTCCGGGACATCTGAATCAGCCCCAGCATTTT	CTSSPPGHLNQPQHF
-	TRBD2	TRBJ2-1	TRBV5-4	TGTGCCAGCAGCGAACTAGCGATGGTTCACAATGAGCAGTTCTTC	CASSELAMVHNEQFF
-	-	TRBJ2-7	TRBV18	TGTGCCAGCTCAGAAGGCAGGGGCTACGAGCAGTACTTC	CASSEGRGYEQYF
-	-	TRBJ1-2	TRBV9	TGTGCCAGCAGCGGTGGCACTGGCTACACCTTC	CASSGGTGYTF
-	TRBD1	TRBJ1-2	TRBV4-1	TGCGCCAGCAGCCAAGGGGACAGCCGACTGGGCTTAGGGTCCACAAACTATGGCTACACCTTC	CASSQGDSRLGLGSTNYGYTF
-	-	TRBJ2-7	TRBV6-1	TGTGCCAGCAGGTACGCGGGACAGCCTGAGCAGTACTTC	CASRYAGQPEQYF
-	TRBD2	TRBJ2-3	TRBV6-5	TGTGCCAGCAGTAATCGGGAGGCAGATACGCAGTATTTT	CASSNREADTQYF
-	TRBD1	TRBJ2-4	TRBV7-2	TGTGCCAGCAGCTTGGGGACAGGTCGGGCCAAAAACATTCAGTACTTC	CASSLGTGRAKNIQYF
-	TRBD1	TRBJ1-5	TRBV2	TGTGCCAGCAGGGGACAGGGGCTGGACAATCAGCCCCAGCATTTT	CASRGQGLDNQPQHF
-	TRBD1	TRBJ2-2	TRBV7-7	TGTGCCAGCAGTCAAGGGGACAGAAACACCGGGGAGCTGTTTTTT	CASSQGDRNTGELFF
-	-	TRBJ2-1	TRBV7-8	TGTGCCAGCAGACGTCTCGGGAATGAGCAGTTCTTC	CASRRLGNEQFF
-	TRBD1	TRBJ1-5	TRBV7-7	TGTGCCAGCAGACGGGGCTCAGGGGGAACGGATAGCAATCAGCCCCAGCATTTT	CASRRGSGGTDSNQPQHF
-	-	TRBJ2-3	TRBV9	TGTGCCAGCAGCCCCCGTCTAGAAAAAGGGAGGACGGACACAGATACGCAGTATTTT	CASSPRLEKGRTDTDTQYF
-	-	TRBJ2-1	TRBV11-3	TGTGCCAGCAGCTTAAGGGCGGGGTCCTACAATGAGCAGTTCTTC	CASSLRAGSYNEQFF
-	-	TRBJ2-1	TRBV4-3	TGCGCCAGCAGCCAAGCGGAGGGAACCTCCTACAATGAGCAGTTCTTC	CASSQAEGTSYNEQFF
-	TRBD2	TRBJ2-5	TRBV6-5	TGTGCCACTCTTAGCGGGGCGTCGCAAGAGACCCAGTACTTC	CATLSGASQETQYF
-	TRBD1	TRBJ1-1	TRBV7-8	TGTGCCAGCAGCTCCGGACAGGCGGGAACTGAAGCTTTCTTT	CASSSGQAGTEAFF
few	TRBD1	TRBJ2-7	TRBV29-1	TGCAGCGTTGAAAGGGACAGGGAACACGAGCAGTACTTC	CSVERDREHEQYF
-	-	TRBJ2-6	TRBV29-1	TGCAGCGTTGAAGAAGGGGCTGGGGCCAACGTCCTGACTTTC	CSVEEGAGANVLTF
-	TRBD2	TRBJ2-3	TRBV7-9	TGTGCCTTGGGCGGGAGCATAGCAGATACGCAGTATTTT	CALGGSIADTQYF
-	TRBD1	TRBJ2-5	TRBV5-8	TGTGCCAGCAGCCGCGCCTTTCTAAACAGGGGCGAGGAGACCCAGTACTTC	CASSRAFLNRGEETQYF
-	TRBD1	TRBJ1-2	TRBV29-1	TGCAGCGACCGAGCCGGGACAGGGGTTAACTATGGCTACACCTTC	CSDRAGTGVNYGYTF
-	TRBD1	TRBJ2-2	TRBV5-1	TGCGCCAGCAGCTTGGCCGCGACAGGGTGGGTCGGGGAGCTGTTTTTT	CASSLAATGWVGELFF
-	-	TRBJ1-1	TRBV10-3	TGTGCCATCAGTCCCATGAACACTGAAGCTTTCTTT	CAISPMNTEAFF